The 17 T cell receptor beta chains given below trace back to one sample, sequenced in a study of T-cell memory formation after mild COVID-19. TCRdb re-called the 5' RACE reads with MiXCR, one entry per CDR3 protein. The data hold over 150,000 distinct CDR3 sequences, with 10% to 15% observed a single time. The specimen sequenced was PBMCs or a T cell subset sorted from them (not recorded which). These receptors were obtained from a man aged 18 to 30 who had mild COVID-19 (a few samples of this study predate the infection). Cell type and time point are not known.

This clonotype was observed a handful of times. This chain uses TRBV18 with TRBJ2-4, with TRBD1 identical over 8 bases. The CDR3 contains 13 residues. Germline CDR1 reads KGHSH; CDR2 reads LQKENI. J was trimmed by 7 bases and V by 5 bases; bases with no gene match: 4. CDR3 loop: CASSTDRGNIQYF. CDR3 DNA sequence: TGTGCCAGCTCAACTGACAGGGGCAACATTCAGTACTTC.

This clonotype was seen a handful of times. The chain employs TRBV6-5 and TRBJ1-4; D may be TRBD1 (5 bases). Germline CDR1 MNHEY, CDR2 SVGAGI. This CDR3 is built from 14 residues. Trimming took 2 bases from V and 7 from J, leaving 11 bases between them. The CDR3 DNA follows: TGTGCCAGCAGTTACAAGACAGCAGGTGAAAAACTGTTTTTT. Encoded protein: CASSYKTAGEKLFF.

This clonotype has a handful of counts. V gene TRBV4-3 combines with J gene TRBJ2-1, with 9 positions matching TRBD1. CDR1 and CDR2 (germline): LGHNA, YSLEER. The CDR3 totals 13 residues. Trimming took 1 base from V and 16 from J; bases not matched to a gene: 8. CDR3 protein: CASSQVLRTGEFF. CDR3 nucleotide sequence: TGCGCCAGCAGCCAAGTGTTAAGGACAGGGGAATTCTTC.

As concerns this clonotype: A clone one base away is much larger, so this may be a read error. The V and J genes are TRBV5-6 and TRBJ2-1; D not certain. V lost 5 bases and J lost 1, with 1 base in between. Germline-derived CDR1 and CDR2 are SGHDT and YYEEEE. CDR3 length equals 11 residues. The CDR3 DNA follows: TGTGCCAGCAGGTCCTACAATGAGCAGTTCTTC. The encoded protein is CASRSYNEQFF.

This clonotype was observed many times. The gene calls are TRBV20-1 and TRBJ1-5, with D hard to call. CDR1 is DFQATT, CDR2 SNEGSKA, per germline (reference sequence). This CDR3 comprises 13 residues. The V end lost 3 bases, the J end lost 1 base, and 7 bases lay between the germline ends. In nucleotides, the CDR3 is TGCAGTGCTAGTCGTGAAAGCAATCAGCCCCAGCATTTT. Amino acid sequence: CSASRESNQPQHF.

This clonotype appeared a few times. The chain joins TRBV6-1 to TRBJ2-2; 12 bases line up with TRBD2. The CDR3 has 18 amino acids. Trimming cost V 2 bases and J 4 bases; bases outside gene matches: 8. CDR1 is MNHNS, CDR2 SASEGT, per germline. The CDR3 nucleotides are TGTGCCAGCAGTGAATTCTCGACTAGCGGGAGCAGCACCGGGGAGCTGTTTTTT. As protein: CASSEFSTSGSSTGELFF.

The table lists this clonotype with a few counts. This sequence joins TRBV11-2 and TRBJ1-1; TRBD1 matches at 9 bases. The J segment lost 10 bases and the V segment lost 2 bases, leaving 8 bases of the junction unmatched. There are 14 residues in the CDR3. Germline V lookup: CDR1 SGHAT, CDR2 FQNNGV. This CDR3 is CASSLTGTGFVAFF. CDR3 sequence (DNA): TGTGCCAGCAGCTTAACCGGGACAGGGTTTGTAGCTTTCTTT.

This clonotype came up a few times. The chain uses TRBV6-5 and TRBJ2-7; TRBD1 matches 8 bases. V gave up 6 bases and J gave up 3 bases; unmatched junction bases: 7. Per germline, CDR1 MNHEY and CDR2 SVGAGI. The CDR3 runs 14 residues. The chain's CDR3 is CASSEPGQGYEQYF. The CDR3 bases are TGTGCCAGCAGCGAACCCGGACAGGGCTACGAGCAGTACTTC.

This clonotype was found many times. The chain links TRBV5-1 to TRBJ2-3, with 8 bases that match TRBD2. V shed 4 bases, J shed 4 bases, and the junction held 11 bases outside the gene matches. There are 16 residues in the CDR3. The germline V gene has CDR1 SGHRS and CDR2 YFSETQ. The CDR3 nucleotides read TGCGCCAGCAGCCAGCTGCGGGCGGGGGGTTCAGATACGCAGTATTTT. Translating gives CASSQLRAGGSDTQYF.

V gene TRBV7-9 combines with J gene TRBJ2-5; tentative D call: TRBD2 (6 bases). Per the germline V gene, CDR1 is SEHNR and CDR2 is FQNEAQ (reference sequence). Trimming took off 5 bases at V and 4 bases at J, with 20 bases between the two ends. The CDR3 runs to 16 residues. CDR3 residues: CASSPFIGLEGETQYF. The CDR3 bases are TGTGCCAGCAGCCCCTTTATCGGGTTGGAGGGAGAGACCCAGTACTTC.

In its sample, this clonotype was seen a few times. The chain links TRBV20-1 to TRBJ2-7; the D gene is possibly TRBD1 (6 bases). Trimming cost V 4 bases and J 2 bases, with 12 bases left between them. Per germline, CDR1 DFQATT and CDR2 SNEGSKA (reference sequence). The CDR3 contains 13 residues. For the CDR3, the DNA is TGCAGTGCTACCCAGGGGCCAACCTACGAGCAGTACTTC. Amino acid sequence: CSATQGPTYEQYF.

The chain joins TRBV10-1 to TRBJ2-6; no firm D call. The CDR3 spans 14 residues. With 3 bases removed from V and 3 bases from J, the gap between germline ends came to 6 bases. Germline-derived CDR1 and CDR2 are WNHNN and SYGVQD (reference sequence). The CDR3 nucleotides are TGCGCCAGCAGTGATGCTGTTGGGGCCAACGTCCTGACTTTC. This translates into CASSDAVGANVLTF.

This chain connects TRBV11-2 to TRBJ2-5; D is perhaps TRBD1 or TRBD2 (5 bases each). Trimming took off 0 bases at V and 9 bases at J, with 20 bases between the two ends. Germline CDR1 SGHAT, CDR2 FQNNGV. The length of the CDR3 is 16 residues. The CDR3 is CASSLEGVLVYGAQYF. CDR3 in DNA: TGTGCCAGCAGCTTAGAAGGGGTTTTGGTCTACGGGGCCCAGTACTTC.

Only a few counts were recorded for this clonotype. The chain combines TRBV10-3 with TRBJ2-1, with TRBD1 identical over 7 bases. The CDR3 runs 15 residues. J lost 2 bases, V lost 2 bases, and 3 bases had no gene match. Germline V gene data show CDR1 as ENHRY and CDR2 as SYGVKD. CDR3 amino acids: CAISETQGTYNEQFF. The CDR3 nucleotides are TGTGCCATCAGTGAGACACAGGGGACCTACAATGAGCAGTTCTTC.

The V gene is TRBV7-2, the J gene TRBJ1-5, with D uncertain. Trimming took off 5 bases at V and 8 bases at J, with 13 bases between the two ends. Germline V gene data show CDR1 as SGHTA and CDR2 as FQGNSA. The CDR3 is 13 residues long. The CDR3 spells CASSRQGREPQHF. The CDR3 bases are TGTGCCAGCAGCCGACAAGGTAGGGAGCCCCAGCATTTT.

The V and J genes are TRBV12-3 or TRBV12-4 and TRBJ2-1; 7 positions agree with TRBD1. The CDR3 is 15 residues long. The V and J ends lost 3 bases and 4 bases, in that order; junction bases with no gene match: 6. The CDR3 sequence is CASSFRQGVYNEQFF. In DNA, the CDR3 is TGTGCCAGCAGTTTCCGGCAGGGGGTATACAATGAGCAGTTCTTC.

Only a few counts were recorded for this clonotype. The chain is built from TRBV6-5 and TRBJ2-5, with TRBD2 matching over 11 bases. This CDR3 contains 15 residues. CDR1 is MNHEY and CDR2 is SVGAGI in the germline V gene. With V trimmed by 5 bases and J by 1 base, 3 bases remained unmatched. DNA for the CDR3: TGTGCCAGCAGTCCGGGACTAGCGGTCCAAGAGACCCAGTACTTC. Translation gives CASSPGLAVQETQYF.